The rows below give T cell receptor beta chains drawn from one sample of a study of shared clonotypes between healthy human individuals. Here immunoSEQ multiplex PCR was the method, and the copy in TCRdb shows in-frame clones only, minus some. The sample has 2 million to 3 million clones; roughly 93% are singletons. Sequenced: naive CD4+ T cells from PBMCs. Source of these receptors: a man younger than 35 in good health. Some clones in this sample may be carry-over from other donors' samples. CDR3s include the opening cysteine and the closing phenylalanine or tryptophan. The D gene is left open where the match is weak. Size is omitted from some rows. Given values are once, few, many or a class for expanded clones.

cdr3_aa: CASSWGTEAFF
cdr3_nt: TGTGCCAGCAGCTGGGGCACTGAAGCTTTCTTT
d_call: .
v_call: TRBV28
j_call: TRBJ1-1
clone_size: .

cdr3_aa: CAWSVWTGGSPLHF
cdr3_nt: TGTGCCTGGAGTGTTTGGACAGGGGGTTCACCCCTCCACTTT
d_call: TRBD1
v_call: TRBV30
j_call: TRBJ1-6
clone_size: .

cdr3_aa: CASRSYGGGTEAFF
cdr3_nt: TGTGCCAGCAGGTCGTACGGGGGGGGGACTGAAGCTTTCTTT
d_call: .
v_call: TRBV6-6
j_call: TRBJ1-1
clone_size: .

cdr3_aa: CASGRESAKNIQYF
cdr3_nt: TGTGCCAGTGGCCGGGAGTCAGCCAAAAACATTCAGTACTTC
d_call: .
v_call: TRBV9
j_call: TRBJ2-4
clone_size: .

cdr3_aa: CASSSNTEAFF
cdr3_nt: TGCGCCAGCAGCTCCAACACTGAAGCTTTCTTT
d_call: .
v_call: TRBV5-1
j_call: TRBJ1-1
clone_size: .

cdr3_aa: CASSLDSTWGLYGYTF
cdr3_nt: TGTGCCAGCAGCTTGGACAGCACATGGGGCCTCTATGGCTACACCTTC
d_call: .
v_call: TRBV7-3
j_call: TRBJ1-2
clone_size: .

cdr3_aa: CASSSRDRGDYEQYF
cdr3_nt: TGTGCCAGCAGCTCCCGGGACAGGGGCGACTACGAGCAGTACTTC
d_call: TRBD1
v_call: TRBV6-5
j_call: TRBJ2-7
clone_size: once

cdr3_aa: CSARIVDLVNYGYTF
cdr3_nt: TGCAGCGCAAGGATAGTAGATTTGGTTAACTATGGCTACACCTTC
d_call: .
v_call: TRBV29-1
j_call: TRBJ1-2
clone_size: .

cdr3_aa: CASSLAGASRVYEQYF
cdr3_nt: TGTGCCAGCAGCTTAGCGGGTGCTAGTCGCGTCTACGAGCAGTACTTC
d_call: .
v_call: TRBV7-8
j_call: TRBJ2-7
clone_size: .

cdr3_aa: CASSQGTTGELFF
cdr3_nt: TGCGCCAGCAGCCAAGGAACAACCGGGGAGCTGTTTTTT
d_call: .
v_call: TRBV4-3
j_call: TRBJ2-2
clone_size: .

cdr3_aa: CAWSDEARESYNSPLHF
cdr3_nt: TGTGCCTGGAGTGACGAAGCCAGGGAGTCCTATAATTCACCCCTCCACTTT
d_call: .
v_call: TRBV30
j_call: TRBJ1-6
clone_size: .

cdr3_aa: CASSRGPPDTEAFF
cdr3_nt: TGCGCCAGCAGCCGGGGTCCGCCGGACACTGAAGCTTTCTTT
d_call: .
v_call: TRBV5-1
j_call: TRBJ1-1
clone_size: .

cdr3_aa: CAWRMALGGGDSNQPQHF
cdr3_nt: TGTGCCTGGAGGATGGCTCTCGGTGGGGGCGATAGCAATCAGCCCCAGCATTTT
d_call: .
v_call: TRBV30
j_call: TRBJ1-5
clone_size: .

cdr3_aa: CASSLERVVNTEAFF
cdr3_nt: TGTGCCAGCAGCTTAGAAAGGGTTGTGAACACTGAAGCTTTCTTT
d_call: .
v_call: TRBV7-8
j_call: TRBJ1-1
clone_size: few

cdr3_aa: CASSVQQGIGNEQFF
cdr3_nt: TGTGCCAGCAGCGTACAACAGGGGATTGGCAATGAGCAGTTCTTC
d_call: TRBD1
v_call: TRBV7-6
j_call: TRBJ2-1
clone_size: .

cdr3_aa: CSATLSYEQYF
cdr3_nt: TGCAGTGCCACCCTATCCTACGAGCAGTACTTC
d_call: .
v_call: TRBV20-1
j_call: TRBJ2-7
clone_size: .

cdr3_aa: CAISESRPTLNTEAFF
cdr3_nt: TGTGCCATCAGTGAGTCGCGGCCAACTTTGAACACTGAAGCTTTCTTT
d_call: .
v_call: TRBV10-3
j_call: TRBJ1-1
clone_size: .

cdr3_aa: CASSGPRQGGKEKLFF
cdr3_nt: TGTGCCAGCAGTGGACCACGACAGGGAGGAAAAGAAAAACTGTTTTTT
d_call: TRBD1
v_call: TRBV6-1
j_call: TRBJ1-4
clone_size: .

cdr3_aa: CASSWMGLSGTINEQFF
cdr3_nt: TGTGCCAGCAGCTGGATGGGGTTAAGCGGGACTATCAATGAGCAGTTCTTC
d_call: TRBD2
v_call: TRBV5-6
j_call: TRBJ2-1
clone_size: .

cdr3_aa: CASSQEAPRRPYGYTF
cdr3_nt: TGTGCCAGCAGCCAAGAAGCCCCTCGCAGACCGTATGGCTACACCTTC
d_call: .
v_call: TRBV14
j_call: TRBJ1-2
clone_size: .

cdr3_aa: CASSTGLAGGPRLHGEQFF
cdr3_nt: TGTGCCAGCAGCACCGGACTAGCGGGAGGGCCTCGGCTACATGGTGAGCAGTTCTTC
d_call: TRBD2
v_call: TRBV5-4
j_call: TRBJ2-1
clone_size: .

cdr3_aa: CASSYTGAPNTGELFF
cdr3_nt: TGTGCCAGCAGTTATACAGGGGCCCCTAACACCGGGGAGCTGTTTTTT
d_call: TRBD1
v_call: TRBV2
j_call: TRBJ2-2
clone_size: .

cdr3_aa: CATSGQGTNEKLFF
cdr3_nt: TGTGCCACCTCAGGACAGGGGACAAATGAAAAACTGTTTTTT
d_call: TRBD1
v_call: TRBV15
j_call: TRBJ1-4
clone_size: .

cdr3_aa: CASSTGSPGELFF
cdr3_nt: TGCGCCAGCAGTACAGGGAGTCCCGGGGAGCTGTTTTTT
d_call: .
v_call: TRBV5-1
j_call: TRBJ2-2
clone_size: .